These 27 T cell receptor beta chains originate from one sample sequenced in a study of cytomegalovirus exposure and HLA in healthy donors. PCR used 60 Vbeta primers and 13 Jbeta primers. Clones were read by immunoSEQ multiplex PCR, and TCRdb kept only the in-frame ones, dropping some. Of 190,000 or so clones in the sample, 79% were seen once. The sequenced sample was PBMCs. The receptor set was obtained from a male donor in good health and CMV-seropositive.

The V and J genes are TRBV5-8 and TRBJ2-5; 8 bases are a match to TRBD1. Judging by the DNA end, TRBJ2-7 fits better; the J call may be wrong. The CDR3 runs to 19 residues. Germline V gives CDR1 SGHTS, CDR2 YDEGEE. CDR3 nucleotide sequence: TGTGCCAGCAGATCATTAAGACAGGGGACCCCGAAGCCTAATTACGAGCAGTACTTC. The encoded protein is CASRSLRQGTPKPNYEQYF.

This chain uses TRBV7-6 with TRBJ2-1; D call uncertain. Germline CDR1 is SGHVS and CDR2 is FNYEAQ. V lost 1 base and J 5 bases, leaving 3 bases between the germline ends. The CDR3 totals 12 residues. CDR3 residues: CASSLVNNEQFF. CDR3 bases: TGTGCCAGCAGCTTAGTTAACAATGAGCAGTTCTTC. The whole variable domain, remainder taken from reference TRBV7-6 and TRBJ2-1, is GAGVSQSPRYKVTKRGQDVALRCDPISGHVSLYWYRQALGQGPEFLTYFNYEAQQDKSGLPNDRFSAERPEGSISTLTIQRTEQRDSAMYRCASSLVNNEQFFGPGTRLTVL.

This chain connects TRBV7-7 to TRBJ2-5, with D possibly matching TRBD2 (5 bases). Germline values: CDR1 SSHAT, CDR2 FNYEAQ (reference sequence). The V gene lost 4 bases and the J gene lost 5 bases, with 11 bases spanning the gap. This CDR3 comprises 13 residues. The CDR3 spells CASSSQRAETQYF. The CDR3 DNA sequence: TGTGCCAGCAGCTCCCAGAGGGCGGAGACCCAGTACTTC.

This chain uses TRBV9 with TRBJ2-3; 7 bases are shared with TRBD1. This CDR3 is 14 amino acids long. V trimming: 4 bases; J trimming: 2 bases; junction bases outside the gene matches: 4. CDR1 and CDR2 from the germline V gene are SGDLS and YYNGEE. The CDR3 DNA sequence: TGTGCCAGCAGCCGGGACAGCTACACAGATACGCAGTATTTT. Translating gives CASSRDSYTDTQYF.

A single count supports this clone. The chain is built from TRBV4-1 and TRBJ2-5; D possibly corresponds to TRBD2 (5 bases). Trimming stripped 0 bases from V and 5 bases from J, with 16 bases between. Germline V lookup: CDR1 MGHRA, CDR2 YSYEKL. CDR3 length: 16 amino acids. CDR3 loop: CASSQDFSGLGETQYF. The CDR3 nucleotides are TGCGCCAGCAGCCAAGATTTCAGCGGATTAGGGGAGACCCAGTACTTC.

The chain has TRBV15 and TRBJ1-2, with a tentative D call TRBD1 (6 bases). CDR3 length equals 13 residues. CDR1 is LNHNV and CDR2 is YYDKDF in the germline V gene (reference sequence). Between the trimmed V and J ends, which lost 0 bases and 8 bases, there was a span of 10 bases. The CDR3 nucleotides read TGTGCCACCAGCAGAGATTTAACAGGGGGCTACACCTTC. This encodes CATSRDLTGGYTF. Full variable domain (outside the CDR3, taken from reference TRBV15 and TRBJ1-2): DAMVIQNPRYQVTQFGKPVTLSCSQTLNHNVMYWYQQKSSQAPKLLFHYYDKDFNNEADTPDNFQSRRPNTSFCFLDIRSPGLGDTAMYLCATSRDLTGGYTFGSGTRLTVV.

The V gene is TRBV29-1, the J gene TRBJ2-3; 8 bases map to TRBD2. The V segment lost 6 bases and the J segment 0 bases; nucleotides outside the gene matches: 8. There are 15 residues in the CDR3. Germline lookup yields CDR1 SQVTM and CDR2 ANQGSEA. CDR3 in DNA: TGCAGCGTCGATACCGGACTAGCTAGCACAGATACGCAGTATTTT. The encoded protein is CSVDTGLASTDTQYF.

The chain is built from TRBV4-3 and TRBJ2-5; TRBD1 is a possible D gene (5 bases). Trimming shortened V by 0 bases and J by 9 bases, and 14 bases separated the two germline ends. The CDR3 contains 14 residues. Germline V gene sequence: CDR1 LGHNA, CDR2 YSLEER. The DNA for the CDR3 is TGCGCCAGCAGCCAAGATCGTCAGGGATTGGCCCAGTACTTC. Its protein is CASSQDRQGLAQYF.

The chain is built from TRBV6-6 and TRBJ2-5, with TRBD2 matching 12 bases. The CDR3 totals 15 residues. Germline assignment: CDR1 MNHNY and CDR2 SVGAGI (reference sequence). J gave up 5 bases and V 2 bases, and 3 bases lay outside the gene matches. CDR3 sequence (DNA): TGTGCCAGCAGTTACCGGCTAGCGGGGGGGGAGACCCAGTACTTC. Its protein is CASSYRLAGGETQYF.

The chain is built from TRBV7-9 and TRBJ2-3; TRBD1 matches at 7 bases. Trimming cost V 5 bases and J 6 bases; bases outside gene matches: 8. The CDR3 contains 14 residues. Germline V gives CDR1 SEHNR, CDR2 FQNEAQ (reference sequence). The CDR3 nucleotides are TGTGCCAGCAGCCTCGGACAGGCCTTCGATACGCAGTATTTT. Translating gives CASSLGQAFDTQYF.

The chain is built from TRBV6-1 and TRBJ1-6; the D gene is possibly TRBD1 (6 bases). In germline, CDR1 is MNHNS, CDR2 SASEGT. Trimming took 4 bases from V and 1 from J, leaving 23 bases between them. The CDR3 is made up of 20 amino acids. CDR3 in amino acids: CASSARTGSLSTSYNSPLHF. The CDR3 DNA follows: TGTGCCAGCAGTGCAAGAACAGGGTCCCTCTCGACGTCCTATAATTCACCCCTCCACTTT.

The chain couples TRBV18 to TRBJ1-1; TRBD1 agrees at 7 bases. CDR1 and CDR2 from the germline V gene are KGHSH and LQKENI. The CDR3 covers 16 residues. V shed 1 base and J 2 bases; nucleotides not matched to a gene: 7. For the CDR3, the DNA is TGTGCCAGCTCACCACAGATTACAGGGGTAAACACTGAAGCTTTCTTT. This codes for CASSPQITGVNTEAFF.

About this clone: One end of the junction fails to match germline, which may point to a read error. The J gene is TRBJ2-1, the V gene TRBV5-1; D might be TRBD2 (5 bases). This CDR3 is built from 13 residues. Looked up from germline, CDR1 is SGHRS and CDR2 is YFSETQ. The CDR3 region is CASSSQMRDEQLF. The DNA of the CDR3 is TGCGCCAGCAGCTCTCAAATGAGGGATGAGCAGCTCTTC.

The chain couples TRBV11-2 to TRBJ2-7; unclear D gene. CDR3 length equals 15 residues. Germline CDR1 is SGHAT and CDR2 is FQNNGV. V was trimmed by 6 bases and J by 4 bases, leaving 19 bases between them. The chain's CDR3 is CASRKPGLGQYEQYF. The CDR3 coding sequence is TGTGCCAGCAGGAAACCGGGTCTTGGTCAATACGAGCAGTACTTC. Full variable domain (rest looked up from reference TRBV11-2 and TRBJ2-7): EAGVAQSPRYKIIEKRQSVAFWCNPISGHATLYWYQQILGQGPKLLIQFQNNGVVDDSQLPKDRFSAERLKGVDSTLKIQPAKLEDSAVYLCASRKPGLGQYEQYFGPGTRLTVT.

The CDR3 DNA is TGTGCCAGCATTCACAGGCCCCAGTACTTC. This sequence encodes CASIHRPQYF. The chain links TRBV6-1 to TRBJ2-5, with D maybe TRBD1 (5 bases). The CDR3 has 10 amino acids. Trimming pared 7 bases from V and 9 bases from J, leaving 9 bases between. Germline V gives CDR1 MNHNS, CDR2 SASEGT.

This chain connects TRBV19 to TRBJ2-7, with TRBD2 identical over 13 bases. The V and J ends lost 8 bases and 1 base, in that order; junction bases with no gene match: 2. CDR1 and CDR2 (germline): LNHDA, SQIVND (reference sequence). The CDR3 runs 14 residues. The CDR3 sequence is CASRLAGGSYEQYF. The CDR3 DNA reads TGTGCCAGTCGACTAGCGGGAGGATCCTACGAGCAGTACTTC.

The rearrangement joins TRBV7-2 to TRBJ2-7, with 7 bases matching TRBD1. J was trimmed by 6 bases and V by 5 bases; bases with no gene match: 7. Germline V gene sequence: CDR1 SGHTA, CDR2 FQGNSA. There are 13 residues in the CDR3. CDR3 sequence reads: CASSTRTGSEQYF. The CDR3 nucleotides read TGTGCCAGCAGCACCCGGACAGGTTCCGAGCAGTACTTC.

CDR3: CASSLSRGIGTDTQYF. For the CDR3, the DNA is TGTGCCAGCAGTTTATCACGGGGGATCGGGACAGATACGCAGTATTTT. The chain is built from TRBV27 and TRBJ2-3; the D gene is possibly TRBD2 (6 bases). Germline V gene lookup returns CDR1 MNHEY and CDR2 SMNVEV (reference sequence). The CDR3 totals 16 residues. V was clipped by 0 bases and J by 3 bases, with 13 bases between them.

The CDR3 here is CASSPGQGINTQYF. In nucleotides, the CDR3 is TGTGCCAGCTCACCGGGACAGGGAATCAATACGCAGTATTTT. The chain uses TRBV18 and TRBJ2-3; TRBD1 matches at 9 bases. The CDR3 is 14 amino acids. Germline trimming cut 3 bases from V and 7 bases from J; bases unmatched to any gene: 5. Germline V gene sequence: CDR1 KGHSH, CDR2 LQKENI.

The chain recombines TRBV10-3 with TRBJ2-7; possibly TRBD2 for D (6 bases). V dropped 6 bases and J dropped 3 bases, with 15 bases sitting between them. CDR1 is ENHRY and CDR2 is SYGVKD in the germline V gene. This CDR3 has 14 residues. CDR3 in DNA: TGTGCCATCAGGGGGGGAGCCAGCGGCTACGAGCAGTACTTC. This translates into CAIRGGASGYEQYF.

This chain links TRBV5-6 with TRBJ2-7, with 7 bases fitting TRBD1. V lost 1 base to trimming and J lost 7 bases; unmatched junction nucleotides: 8. Germline V CDR1 and CDR2: SGHDT, YYEEEE. The CDR3 is 14 residues long. CDR3 sequence: CASSLQGVPREQYF. The CDR3 region has the DNA TGTGCCAGCAGCTTGCAGGGGGTGCCGAGAGAGCAGTACTTC.

The chain is built from TRBV6-5 and TRBJ2-1; D uncertain. Trimming stripped 5 bases from V and 4 bases from J, with 6 bases between. The germline CDR1 and CDR2 sequences are MNHEY and SVGAGI. The CDR3 spans 12 residues. CDR3 sequence reads: CASSPSYNEQFF. The CDR3 coding sequence is TGTGCCAGCAGTCCTTCTTACAATGAGCAGTTCTTC.

The chain carries TRBV9 and TRBJ1-5; TRBD1 agrees at 8 bases. With 4 bases clipped from V and 7 bases from J, the junction kept 10 bases outside the gene matches. The CDR3 spans 15 residues. Per germline, CDR1 SGDLS and CDR2 YYNGEE. CDR3 DNA: TGTGCCAGCAGCCCCGGACAGGGAACCGGGCAGCCCCAGCATTTT. Amino acid sequence: CASSPGQGTGQPQHF.

This chain links TRBV28 with TRBJ2-5, with a possible D match to TRBD2 (6 bases). The J call may be faulty, since TRBJ2-7 better matches the DNA end. In germline, CDR1 is MDHEN, CDR2 SYDVKM. This CDR3 region has 12 residues. This chain's CDR3 is CASSFRRAEQYF. CDR3 DNA: TGTGCCAGCAGTTTCCGGAGGGCCGAGCAGTACTTC.

This clone was seen only a few times. CDR3 in DNA: TGTGCCAGCAGCTTAGCGCTGGGGGCCCTAAGCACAGATACGCAGTATTTT. Its translation is CASSLALGALSTDTQYF. This sequence joins TRBV7-7 and TRBJ2-3; maybe TRBD1 (6 bases). Deletions cut 0 bases from V and 0 bases from J, with 13 bases between. The length of the CDR3 is 17 residues. CDR1 is SSHAT and CDR2 is FNYEAQ in the germline V gene (reference sequence).

The chain uses TRBV7-3 and TRBJ2-7; 10 bases agree with TRBD2. Germline V gene data show CDR1 as SGHTA and CDR2 as FQGTGA. This CDR3 has 14 amino acids. V shed 3 bases and J 2 bases; nucleotides not matched to a gene: 1. Written as DNA, the CDR3 is TGTGCCAGCAGCTTCCTAGCGGGAGCCTACGAGCAGTACTTC. Translating it yields CASSFLAGAYEQYF.

This rearrangement joins TRBV28 to TRBJ2-3; D unresolved. The CDR3 covers 12 residues. Looked up from germline, CDR1 is MDHEN and CDR2 is SYDVKM. V gave up 2 bases and J gave up 5 bases, with 5 bases separating them. The CDR3 DNA sequence: TGTGCCAGCAGTTTAGCGGAAGATACGCAGTATTTT. This codes for CASSLAEDTQYF.